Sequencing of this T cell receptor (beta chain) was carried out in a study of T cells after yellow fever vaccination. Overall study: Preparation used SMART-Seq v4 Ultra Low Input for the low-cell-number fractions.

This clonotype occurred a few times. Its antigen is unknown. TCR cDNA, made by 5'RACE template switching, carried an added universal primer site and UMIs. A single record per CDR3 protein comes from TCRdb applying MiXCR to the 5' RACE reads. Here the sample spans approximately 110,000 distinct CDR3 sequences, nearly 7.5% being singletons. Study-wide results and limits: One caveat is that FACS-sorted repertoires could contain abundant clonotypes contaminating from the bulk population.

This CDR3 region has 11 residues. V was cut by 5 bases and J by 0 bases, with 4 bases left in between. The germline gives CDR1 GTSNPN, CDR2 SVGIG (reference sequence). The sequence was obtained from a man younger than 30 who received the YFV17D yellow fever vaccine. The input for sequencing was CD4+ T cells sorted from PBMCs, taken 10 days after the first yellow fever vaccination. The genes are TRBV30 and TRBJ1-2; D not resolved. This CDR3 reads CAWVTNYGYTF. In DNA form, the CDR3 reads TGTGCCTGGGTTACTAACTATGGCTACACCTTC.